The entry below gives a single TCR beta chain sequence along with its context. Its matching antigen is unknown. This entry is derived from a study of siplizumab effects on memory and regulatory T cells. Generated by immunoSEQ multiplex PCR, the TCRdb table keeps only in-frame clones and is missing some. Of approximately 13,000 clones in the sample, about 40% were seen once. Study-level findings and limits: The alloreactive clones that mapped to unstimulated subsets made up only a minor fraction. Treatment with siplizumab left mappable alloreactive CD4+ clones averaging approximately 68% Treg-derived, compared with approximately 25% in controls. Tregs proliferating in siplizumab cultures lacked confirmation of their suppressive function.

Mixed lymphocyte reaction cells underwent five to six days of coculture at 37°C. Responder PBMCs received a CFSE label and stimulator PBMCs a Violet Dye label, and the cells were mixed 1:1. The CDR3 contains 11 residues. Looked up from germline, CDR1 is PRHDT and CDR2 is FYEKMQ (reference sequence). Trimming shortened V by 1 base and J by 5 bases, and 0 bases separated the two germline ends. The chain employs TRBV13 and TRBJ2-1; no definite D call. Sequencing input: CFSE-low (dividing) CD8+ T cells sorted from an allogeneic mixed lymphocyte reaction. The sequence came from a human donor in good health; the cells came from an allogeneic mixed lymphocyte reaction. As DNA, the CDR3 is TGTGCCAGCAGCTTAGACAATGAGCAGTTCTTC. It yields the protein CASSLDNEQFF.